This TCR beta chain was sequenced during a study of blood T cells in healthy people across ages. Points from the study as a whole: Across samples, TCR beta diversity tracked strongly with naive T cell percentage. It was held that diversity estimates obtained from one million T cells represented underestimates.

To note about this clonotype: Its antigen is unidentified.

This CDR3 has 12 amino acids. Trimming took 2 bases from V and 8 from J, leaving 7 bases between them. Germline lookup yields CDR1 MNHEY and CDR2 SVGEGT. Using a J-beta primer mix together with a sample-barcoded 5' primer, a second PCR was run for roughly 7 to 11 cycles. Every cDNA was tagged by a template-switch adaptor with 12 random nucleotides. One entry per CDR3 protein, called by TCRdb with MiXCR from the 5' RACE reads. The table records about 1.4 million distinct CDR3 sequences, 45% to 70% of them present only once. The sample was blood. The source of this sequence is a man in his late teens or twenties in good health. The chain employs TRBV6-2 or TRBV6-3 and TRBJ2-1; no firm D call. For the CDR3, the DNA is TGTGCCAGCAGTTACATAGCAGATGAGCAGTTCTTC. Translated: CASSYIADEQFF.